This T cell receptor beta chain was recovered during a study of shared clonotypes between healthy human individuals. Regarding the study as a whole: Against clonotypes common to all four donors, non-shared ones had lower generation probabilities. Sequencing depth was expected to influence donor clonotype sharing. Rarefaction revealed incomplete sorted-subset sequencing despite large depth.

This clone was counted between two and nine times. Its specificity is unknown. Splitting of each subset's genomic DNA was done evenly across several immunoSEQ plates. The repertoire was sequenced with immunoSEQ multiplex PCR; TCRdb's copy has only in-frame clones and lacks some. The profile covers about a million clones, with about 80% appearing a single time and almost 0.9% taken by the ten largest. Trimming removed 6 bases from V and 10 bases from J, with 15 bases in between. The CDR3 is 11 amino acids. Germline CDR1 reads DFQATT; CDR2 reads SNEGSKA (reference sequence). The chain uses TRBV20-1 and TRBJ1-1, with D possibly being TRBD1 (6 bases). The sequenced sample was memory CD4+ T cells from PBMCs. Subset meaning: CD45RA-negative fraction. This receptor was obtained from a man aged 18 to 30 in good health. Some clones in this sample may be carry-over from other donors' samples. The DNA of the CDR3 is TGCAGTGCCACCCTCGCGACAGGAGCTTTCTTT. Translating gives CSATLATGAFF.